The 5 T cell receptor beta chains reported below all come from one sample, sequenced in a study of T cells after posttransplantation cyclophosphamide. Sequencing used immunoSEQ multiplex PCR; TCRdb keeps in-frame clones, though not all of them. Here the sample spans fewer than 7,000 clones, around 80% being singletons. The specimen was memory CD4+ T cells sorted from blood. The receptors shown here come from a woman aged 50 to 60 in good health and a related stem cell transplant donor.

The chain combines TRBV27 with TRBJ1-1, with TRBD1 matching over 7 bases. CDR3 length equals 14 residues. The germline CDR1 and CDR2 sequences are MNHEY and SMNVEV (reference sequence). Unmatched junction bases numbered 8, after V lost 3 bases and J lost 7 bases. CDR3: CASSLRGQGSEAFF. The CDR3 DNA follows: TGTGCCAGCAGTTTGAGGGGGCAGGGGAGTGAAGCTTTCTTT.

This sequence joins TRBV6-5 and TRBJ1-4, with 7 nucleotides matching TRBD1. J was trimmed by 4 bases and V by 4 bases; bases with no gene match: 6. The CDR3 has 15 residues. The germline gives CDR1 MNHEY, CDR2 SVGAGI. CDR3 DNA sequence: TGTGCCAGCAGTTCCCCAGGGACAGTTAATGAAAAACTGTTTTTT. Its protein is CASSSPGTVNEKLFF.

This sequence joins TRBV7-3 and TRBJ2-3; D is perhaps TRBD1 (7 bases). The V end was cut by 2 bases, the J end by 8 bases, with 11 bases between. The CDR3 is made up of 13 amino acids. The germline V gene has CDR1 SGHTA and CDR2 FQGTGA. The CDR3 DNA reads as TGTGCCAGCAGCTTACAGGGGGGTGGTACGCAGTATTTT. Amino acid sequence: CASSLQGGGTQYF.

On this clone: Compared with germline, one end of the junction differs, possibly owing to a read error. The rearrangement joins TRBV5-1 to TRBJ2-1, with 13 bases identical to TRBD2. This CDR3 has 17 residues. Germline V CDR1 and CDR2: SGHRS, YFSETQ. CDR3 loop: CANSLRTSGSYRNGQFF. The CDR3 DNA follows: TGCGCCAACAGCCTCAGGACTAGCGGGAGTTACAGGAATGGACAGTTCTTC.

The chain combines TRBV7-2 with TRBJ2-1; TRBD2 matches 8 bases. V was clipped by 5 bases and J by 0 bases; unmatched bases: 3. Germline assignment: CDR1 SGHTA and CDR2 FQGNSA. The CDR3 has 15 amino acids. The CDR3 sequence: CASSTGTSSYNEQFF. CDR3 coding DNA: TGTGCCAGCAGCACCGGGACTAGCTCCTACAATGAGCAGTTCTTC.